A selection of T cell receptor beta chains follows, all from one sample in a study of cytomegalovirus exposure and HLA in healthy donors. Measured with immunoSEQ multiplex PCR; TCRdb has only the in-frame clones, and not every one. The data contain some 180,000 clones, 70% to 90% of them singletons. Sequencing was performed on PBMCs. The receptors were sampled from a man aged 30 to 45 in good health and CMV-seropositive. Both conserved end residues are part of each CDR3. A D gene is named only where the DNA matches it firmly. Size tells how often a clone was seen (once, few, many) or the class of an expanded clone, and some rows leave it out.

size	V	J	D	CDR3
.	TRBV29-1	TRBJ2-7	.	CSVDTGPSHAEQYF
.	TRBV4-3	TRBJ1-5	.	CASSQIYSNQPQHF
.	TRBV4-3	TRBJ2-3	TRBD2	CASSQSPGLAGGPSSDTQYF
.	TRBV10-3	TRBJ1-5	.	CAISEDGRANQPQHF
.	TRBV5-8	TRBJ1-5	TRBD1	CASEKKGAGNQPQHF
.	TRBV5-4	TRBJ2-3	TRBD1	CASSRTGTGATDTQYF
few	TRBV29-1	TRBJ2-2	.	CSAPVRGGDTGELFF
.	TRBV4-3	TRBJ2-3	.	CASSQDVPGGTDTQYF
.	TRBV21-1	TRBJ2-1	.	CASSKARLPEQFF
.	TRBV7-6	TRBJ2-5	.	CASSLASSRVETQYF
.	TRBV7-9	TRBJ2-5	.	CASSLDPDQETQYF